This is a list of T cell receptor beta chains from one sample in a study of blood T cells in healthy people across ages. TCRdb analysed the 5' RACE reads with MiXCR anew, one entry per CDR3 protein. The table shows some 1.5 million distinct CDR3 sequences, with roughly 27% occurring only once. Source material: blood. Receptors were obtained from a woman in her twenties or thirties in good health. CDR3s include the opening cysteine and the closing phenylalanine or tryptophan. A D gene is named only where the DNA matches it firmly. The listing skips clone size in some rows; elsewhere it reads once, few, many or a size class.

D	V	J	size	DNA	CDR3
-	TRBV6-2/TRBV6-3	TRBJ1-5	-	TGTGCCAGCACACCGTTTAATAATCAGCCCCAGCATTTT	CASTPFNNQPQHF
-	TRBV28	TRBJ1-2	-	TGTGCCAGCAGTTTAGGTCGCGGGGGAACTCGCTATGGCTACACCTTC	CASSLGRGGTRYGYTF
-	TRBV10-2	TRBJ1-1	few	TGCGCCACCCTCTTGGGGCAGCAAAACATGAACACTGAAGCTTTCTTT	CATLLGQQNMNTEAFF
-	TRBV2	TRBJ1-5	-	TGTGCCAGCAGTGAACGCCGGGGGCGAACGGCTTCGGCAGCTCAGCCCCAGCATTTT	CASSERRGRTASAAQPQHF
-	TRBV7-2	TRBJ2-5	-	TGTGCCAGCAGGCTTGTCCAAGAGACCCAGTACTTC	CASRLVQETQYF
TRBD1	TRBV30	TRBJ1-6	-	TGTGCCTGGAACGCCGGGACAGGGGGAAATTCACCCCTCCACTTT	CAWNAGTGGNSPLHF
-	TRBV5-1	TRBJ1-1	few	TGCGCCAGCAGCTTGGGGACCCCGGGGATTTTAGGGACTGAAGCTTTCTTT	CASSLGTPGILGTEAFF
TRBD2	TRBV20-1	TRBJ2-5	-	TGCAGTGCTAGGGGGACTAGCGGGATTCAAGAGACCCAGTACTTC	CSARGTSGIQETQYF
TRBD1	TRBV23-1	TRBJ2-7	-	TGCGCCAGCAGTCAACAGGAGGACAGGGGCCAACAATTATCCTCCTACGAGCAGTACTTC	CASSQQEDRGQQLSSYEQYF
TRBD1	TRBV11-2	TRBJ2-3	-	TGTGCCAGCAGCTTAGAACTAGGACAGGGACAGTTAACAGATACGCAGTATTTT	CASSLELGQGQLTDTQYF
-	TRBV7-9	TRBJ2-5	-	-	CASSFGPGPYERYF
-	TRBV7-2	TRBJ2-1	few	TGTGCCAGCAGCCCAAGCTGGCTGGGGTACAATGAGCAGTTCTTC	CASSPSWLGYNEQFF
-	TRBV7-2	TRBJ2-1	-	TGTGCCAGCAGCTTAGTGCTCGGCGGGATAGACTACAATGAGCAGTTCTTC	CASSLVLGGIDYNEQFF
-	TRBV15	TRBJ2-5	many	TGTGCCACCAGCCGGGGCCCTCAAGAGACCCAGTACTTC	CATSRGPQETQYF
-	TRBV3-1	TRBJ1-1	-	TGTGCCAGCAGCCAAGGGGGGGCAAGGGGGACTGAAGCTTTCTTT	CASSQGGARGTEAFF
-	TRBV20-1	TRBJ2-3	few	TGCAGTGCCGCGTCCCGTAACGGGGGCACAGATACGCAGTATTTT	CSAASRNGGTDTQYF
TRBD2	TRBV25-1	TRBJ2-5	few	TGTGCCAGCAGTGAATACGGACTAGCAGAAGAGACCCAGTACTTC	CASSEYGLAEETQYF
TRBD1	TRBV5-5	TRBJ2-7	-	TGTGCCACCGCGACAGGACAGGGGAATTCCTACGAGCAGTACTTC	CATATGQGNSYEQYF
-	TRBV5-1	TRBJ1-2	-	TGCGCCAGCAGCTTGATTGCAAGACAGGAGGTTCGGATGGACTATGGCTACACCTTC	CASSLIARQEVRMDYGYTF
TRBD1	TRBV3-1	TRBJ1-5	few	TGTGCCAGCAGCCCGACAGGGGCCCAAGGCAATCAGCCCCAGCATTTT	CASSPTGAQGNQPQHF
-	TRBV6-1	TRBJ1-4	few	TGTGCCAGCAGTGAAGACTCGTGGGATGAAAAACTGTTTTTT	CASSEDSWDEKLFF
-	TRBV11-2	TRBJ1-2	-	TGTGCCAGCAGCTTAACGGGAGTAGTCTATGGCTACACCTTC	CASSLTGVVYGYTF
-	TRBV7-8	TRBJ1-1	few	TGTGCCAGCAGCTTAGGTACCCGAACCTTCACTGAAGCTTTCTTT	CASSLGTRTFTEAFF
-	TRBV7-1	TRBJ2-1	-	TGTGCCAGCAGCTCGACTACGTCGGAAAGTTTC	CASSSTTSESF
TRBD2	TRBV5-1	TRBJ2-3	-	TGCGCCAGCAGCTTGCCGAGGCGGGGGGGCGGAGATACGCAGTATTTT	CASSLPRRGGGDTQYF
TRBD1	TRBV12-3/TRBV12-4	TRBJ1-6	-	TGTGCCAGCAGTTCAGGGGGCGAGTCACCCCTCCACTTT	CASSSGGESPLHF
-	TRBV12-3/TRBV12-4	TRBJ2-1	few	TGTGCCAGCAGTAAGAGGTCGGGATTATACACTGAGCAGTTCTTC	CASSKRSGLYTEQFF
TRBD1	TRBV7-2	TRBJ2-4	-	TGTGCCAGCAGCTTAAAAGGGGGCGCGGGCCCTGGGAACATTCAGTACTTC	CASSLKGGAGPGNIQYF
TRBD1	TRBV9	TRBJ2-6	-	TGTGTCAGCAGTCCCCGGGACAGGGGGAGCGGGGCCAACGTCCTGACTTTC	CVSSPRDRGSGANVLTF
-	TRBV7-2	TRBJ1-2	few	TGTGCCAGCAGCTTAGTGACAGGCCGCGGCTACACCTTC	CASSLVTGRGYTF
-	TRBV5-1	TRBJ2-1	few	TGCGCCAGCAGCTCGACCCGCCGTGTGCATGAGCAGTTCTTC	CASSSTRRVHEQFF
TRBD2	TRBV5-6	TRBJ2-7	-	TGTGCCAGCAGCGCAATGCGGGCGGGAGTTTGCTACGAGCAGTACTTC	CASSAMRAGVCYEQYF
TRBD1	TRBV5-1	TRBJ2-1	-	TGCGCCAGCAGCTACGGACAGGTCTCCGGGCGCGAGCAGTTCTTC	CASSYGQVSGREQFF
TRBD1	TRBV24-1	TRBJ2-5	-	TGTGCCACCAGTGATAGCCTGGGACAGGGGGAAGAGACCCAGTACTTC	CATSDSLGQGEETQYF
TRBD1	TRBV12-3/TRBV12-4	TRBJ1-4	-	TGTGCCAGCAGCTTACAAACAGGGGGCGTTGAAAAACTGTTTTTT	CASSLQTGGVEKLFF
TRBD2	TRBV7-2	TRBJ2-7	few	TGTGCCAGCAGCCGAGGGGTGAGCGGGATGGGCGAGCAGTACTTC	CASSRGVSGMGEQYF
-	TRBV5-1	TRBJ2-3	many	TGCGCCAGCAGCGCCGGGGCGAGCACAGATACGCAGTATTTT	CASSAGASTDTQYF
-	TRBV7-9	TRBJ2-3	-	TGTGCCAGCAGCCCCGCCATGGCACGTGATACGCAGTATTTT	CASSPAMARDTQYF
-	TRBV5-1	TRBJ2-6	few	TGCGCCAGCATCCGAGAAAGGCGGGATTCCGGGGCCAACGTCCTGACTTTC	CASIRERRDSGANVLTF
TRBD2	TRBV5-6	TRBJ2-3	few	TGTGCCAGCAGTCCCGGACTAGGAGTCGCAGATACGCAGTATTTT	CASSPGLGVADTQYF
-	TRBV6-5	TRBJ2-5	-	TGTGCCAGCAGTTACGCGGGCCCAGGAACCTACGAGCGGTACTTC	CASSYAGPGTYERYF
-	TRBV9	TRBJ1-4	few	TGTGCCAGCAGCGTGGACGGTGAAAAACTGTTTTTT	CASSVDGEKLFF
TRBD2	TRBV12-3/TRBV12-4	TRBJ2-7	few	TGTGCCAGCTACACTCACCGGGGGGGCCGAGATGAGCAGTACTTC	CASYTHRGGRDEQYF
-	TRBV29-1	TRBJ1-1	-	TGCAGCGTGGGCGAGCGGGCGTTAACTGAAGCTTTCTTT	CSVGERALTEAFF
TRBD2	TRBV5-1	TRBJ2-5	-	TGCGCCAGCAGCTCAGGTGGCGGGAGGAGGGAGACCCAGTACTTC	CASSSGGGRRETQYF
TRBD2	TRBV9	TRBJ2-3	few	TGTGCCAGCAGCGGGATCCTAGCGGGGAGGCCTGGTAGCACAGATACGCAGTATTTT	CASSGILAGRPGSTDTQYF
TRBD1	TRBV25-1	TRBJ1-6	-	TGTGCCAGCAGGGACAGGGGTGATTCACCCCTCCACTTT	CASRDRGDSPLHF
TRBD2	TRBV6-6	TRBJ2-3	-	TGTGCCAGCAGTTACGGGGCGGGAGGGCCGGATACGCAGTATTTT	CASSYGAGGPDTQYF
-	TRBV12-3/TRBV12-4	TRBJ2-3	-	TGTGCCAGCAGCCCCGAACAGGGCTTGAGCACAGATATGCAGTATTTT	CASSPEQGLSTDMQYF
-	TRBV20-1	TRBJ2-4	-	TGCAGTGCCCCGGACGGGGGTAGAGGCATTCAGTACTTC	CSAPDGGRGIQYF
TRBD2	TRBV14	TRBJ2-1	few	TGTGCCAGCAGCCACCTTAGCGGGAGCCCCTTCTACAATGAGCAGTTCTTC	CASSHLSGSPFYNEQFF
TRBD2	TRBV20-1	TRBJ2-5	many	TGCAGTGCTACAACTAGCGGGGGGACGGAGACCCAGTACTTC	CSATTSGGTETQYF
-	TRBV6-2/TRBV6-3	TRBJ2-5	-	TGTGCCAGCAGTTACGGGGAAGTAACGAAAGAGACCCAGTACTTC	CASSYGEVTKETQYF